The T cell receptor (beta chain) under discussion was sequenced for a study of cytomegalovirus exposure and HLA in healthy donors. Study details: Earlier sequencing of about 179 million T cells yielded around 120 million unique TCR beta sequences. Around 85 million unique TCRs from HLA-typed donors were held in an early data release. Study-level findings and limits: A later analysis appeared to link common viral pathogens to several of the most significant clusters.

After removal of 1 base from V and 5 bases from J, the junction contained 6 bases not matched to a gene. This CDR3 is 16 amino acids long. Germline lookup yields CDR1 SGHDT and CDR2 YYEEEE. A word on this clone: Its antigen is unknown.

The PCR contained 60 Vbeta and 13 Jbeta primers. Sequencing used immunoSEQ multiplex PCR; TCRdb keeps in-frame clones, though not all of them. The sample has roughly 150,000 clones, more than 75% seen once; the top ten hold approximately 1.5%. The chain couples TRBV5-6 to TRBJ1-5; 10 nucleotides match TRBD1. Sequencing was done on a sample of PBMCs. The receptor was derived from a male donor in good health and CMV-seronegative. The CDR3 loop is CASSLWDRGRDQPQHF. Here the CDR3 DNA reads TGTGCCAGCAGCTTGTGGGACAGGGGAAGGGATCAGCCCCAGCATTTT.